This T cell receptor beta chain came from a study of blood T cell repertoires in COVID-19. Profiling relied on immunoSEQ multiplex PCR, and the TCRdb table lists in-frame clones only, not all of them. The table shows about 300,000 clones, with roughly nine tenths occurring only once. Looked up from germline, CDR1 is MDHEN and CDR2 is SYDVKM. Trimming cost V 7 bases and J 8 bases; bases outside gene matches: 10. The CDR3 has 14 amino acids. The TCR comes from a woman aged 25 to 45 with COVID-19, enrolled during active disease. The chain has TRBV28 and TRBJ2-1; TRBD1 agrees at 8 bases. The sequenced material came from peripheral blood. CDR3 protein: CASILGQGGYEQFF. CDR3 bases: TGTGCCAGCATCCTTGGACAGGGAGGCTATGAGCAGTTCTTC.